This T cell receptor beta chain was profiled in a study of blood T cell repertoires in COVID-19. Overall study: Spain, Italy and the United States supplied samples that represented acute and convalescent COVID-19. PBMCs, B-cell-depleted T cells, or T cells were the source of the cDNA or gDNA that made up the material.

In the original workflow: Nucleated cell number was recorded as an estimate derived from reference gene primer amplification. Sequencing used immunoSEQ multiplex PCR; TCRdb keeps in-frame clones, though not all of them. The DNA gave D and trimming, while V, J and clone size come from that table. The profile shows roughly 70,000 clones, around 90% of them singletons. The source of this sequence is a human donor in a cohort sampled during active COVID-19. Sequences were obtained from peripheral blood.

The CDR3 spells CSVYGRSNTGELFF. The CDR3 DNA sequence: TGCAGCGTTTACGGCAGGTCGAACACCGGGGAGCTGTTTTTT. J is TRBJ2-2 and V is TRBV29-1; D gene unclear. The V gene lost 5 bases and the J gene lost 0 bases, with 10 bases spanning the gap. The CDR3 totals 14 residues. Germline V gives CDR1 SQVTM, CDR2 ANQGSEA.